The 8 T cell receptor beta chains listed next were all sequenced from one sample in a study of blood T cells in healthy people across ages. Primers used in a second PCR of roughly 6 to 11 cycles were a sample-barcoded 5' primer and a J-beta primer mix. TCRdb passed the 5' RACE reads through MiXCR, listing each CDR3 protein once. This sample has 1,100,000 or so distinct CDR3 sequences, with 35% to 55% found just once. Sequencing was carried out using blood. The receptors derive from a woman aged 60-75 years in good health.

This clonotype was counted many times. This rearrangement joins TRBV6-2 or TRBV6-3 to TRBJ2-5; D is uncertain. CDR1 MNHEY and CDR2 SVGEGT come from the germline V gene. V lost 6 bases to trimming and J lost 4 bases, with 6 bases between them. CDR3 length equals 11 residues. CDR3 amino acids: CASRLGETQYF. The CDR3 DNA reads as TGTGCCAGCAGGTTGGGAGAGACCCAGTACTTC.

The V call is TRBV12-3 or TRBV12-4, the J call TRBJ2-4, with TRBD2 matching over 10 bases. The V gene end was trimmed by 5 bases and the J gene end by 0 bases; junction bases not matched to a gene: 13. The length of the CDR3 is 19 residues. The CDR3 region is CASSRRGVAGGGAKNIQYF. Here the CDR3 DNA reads TGTGCCAGCAGTCGTAGGGGAGTAGCGGGAGGTGGAGCCAAAAACATTCAGTACTTC.

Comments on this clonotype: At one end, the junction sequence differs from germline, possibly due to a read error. The CDR3 sequence: CGVASGRAAEQFF. The CDR3 bases are TGCGGCGTGGCAAGCGGGAGAGCTGCTGAGCAGTTCTTC. The gene calls are TRBV29-1 and TRBJ2-1; 8 bases map to TRBD2. The CDR3 has 13 amino acids. CDR1 is SQVTM and CDR2 is ANQGSEA in the germline V gene.

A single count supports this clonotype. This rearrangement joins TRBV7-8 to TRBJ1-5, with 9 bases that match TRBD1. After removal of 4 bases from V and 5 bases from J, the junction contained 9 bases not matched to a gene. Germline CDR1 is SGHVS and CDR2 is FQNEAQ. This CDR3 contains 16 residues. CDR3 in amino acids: CASSSFPRQGDQPQHF. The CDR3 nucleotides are TGTGCCAGCAGCTCCTTTCCTCGACAGGGGGATCAGCCCCAGCATTTT.

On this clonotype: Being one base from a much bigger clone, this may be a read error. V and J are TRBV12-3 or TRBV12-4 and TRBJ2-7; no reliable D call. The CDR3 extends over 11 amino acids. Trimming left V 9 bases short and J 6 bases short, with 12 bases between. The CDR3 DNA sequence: TGTGCCAGTGCTGTGGGTTGCGAGCAGTACTTC. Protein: CASAVGCEQYF.

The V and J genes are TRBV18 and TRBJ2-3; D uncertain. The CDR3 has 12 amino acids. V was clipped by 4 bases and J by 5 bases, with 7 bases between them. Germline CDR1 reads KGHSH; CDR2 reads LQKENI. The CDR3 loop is CASSQLQDTQYF. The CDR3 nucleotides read TGTGCCAGCTCACAACTTCAAGATACGCAGTATTTT. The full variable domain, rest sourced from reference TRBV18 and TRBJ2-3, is NAGVMQNPRHLVRRRGQEARLRCSPMKGHSHVYWYRQLPEEGLKFMVYLQKENIIDESGMPKERFSAEFPKEGPSILRIQQVVRGDSAAYFCASSQLQDTQYFGPGTRLTVL.

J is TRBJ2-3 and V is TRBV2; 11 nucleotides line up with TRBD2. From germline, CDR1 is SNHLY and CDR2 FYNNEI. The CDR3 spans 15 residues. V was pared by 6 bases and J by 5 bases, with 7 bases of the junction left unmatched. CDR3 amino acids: CASRVAGGPRDTQYF. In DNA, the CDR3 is TGTGCCAGCAGAGTAGCGGGAGGGCCCAGAGATACGCAGTATTTT.

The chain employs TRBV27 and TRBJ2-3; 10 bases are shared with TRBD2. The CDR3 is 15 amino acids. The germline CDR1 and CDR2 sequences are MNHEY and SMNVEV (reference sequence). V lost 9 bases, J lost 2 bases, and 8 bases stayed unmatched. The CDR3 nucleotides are TGTGCCAGTAGACTAGCGGGTAAAAACACAGATACGCAGTATTTT. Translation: CASRLAGKNTDTQYF.